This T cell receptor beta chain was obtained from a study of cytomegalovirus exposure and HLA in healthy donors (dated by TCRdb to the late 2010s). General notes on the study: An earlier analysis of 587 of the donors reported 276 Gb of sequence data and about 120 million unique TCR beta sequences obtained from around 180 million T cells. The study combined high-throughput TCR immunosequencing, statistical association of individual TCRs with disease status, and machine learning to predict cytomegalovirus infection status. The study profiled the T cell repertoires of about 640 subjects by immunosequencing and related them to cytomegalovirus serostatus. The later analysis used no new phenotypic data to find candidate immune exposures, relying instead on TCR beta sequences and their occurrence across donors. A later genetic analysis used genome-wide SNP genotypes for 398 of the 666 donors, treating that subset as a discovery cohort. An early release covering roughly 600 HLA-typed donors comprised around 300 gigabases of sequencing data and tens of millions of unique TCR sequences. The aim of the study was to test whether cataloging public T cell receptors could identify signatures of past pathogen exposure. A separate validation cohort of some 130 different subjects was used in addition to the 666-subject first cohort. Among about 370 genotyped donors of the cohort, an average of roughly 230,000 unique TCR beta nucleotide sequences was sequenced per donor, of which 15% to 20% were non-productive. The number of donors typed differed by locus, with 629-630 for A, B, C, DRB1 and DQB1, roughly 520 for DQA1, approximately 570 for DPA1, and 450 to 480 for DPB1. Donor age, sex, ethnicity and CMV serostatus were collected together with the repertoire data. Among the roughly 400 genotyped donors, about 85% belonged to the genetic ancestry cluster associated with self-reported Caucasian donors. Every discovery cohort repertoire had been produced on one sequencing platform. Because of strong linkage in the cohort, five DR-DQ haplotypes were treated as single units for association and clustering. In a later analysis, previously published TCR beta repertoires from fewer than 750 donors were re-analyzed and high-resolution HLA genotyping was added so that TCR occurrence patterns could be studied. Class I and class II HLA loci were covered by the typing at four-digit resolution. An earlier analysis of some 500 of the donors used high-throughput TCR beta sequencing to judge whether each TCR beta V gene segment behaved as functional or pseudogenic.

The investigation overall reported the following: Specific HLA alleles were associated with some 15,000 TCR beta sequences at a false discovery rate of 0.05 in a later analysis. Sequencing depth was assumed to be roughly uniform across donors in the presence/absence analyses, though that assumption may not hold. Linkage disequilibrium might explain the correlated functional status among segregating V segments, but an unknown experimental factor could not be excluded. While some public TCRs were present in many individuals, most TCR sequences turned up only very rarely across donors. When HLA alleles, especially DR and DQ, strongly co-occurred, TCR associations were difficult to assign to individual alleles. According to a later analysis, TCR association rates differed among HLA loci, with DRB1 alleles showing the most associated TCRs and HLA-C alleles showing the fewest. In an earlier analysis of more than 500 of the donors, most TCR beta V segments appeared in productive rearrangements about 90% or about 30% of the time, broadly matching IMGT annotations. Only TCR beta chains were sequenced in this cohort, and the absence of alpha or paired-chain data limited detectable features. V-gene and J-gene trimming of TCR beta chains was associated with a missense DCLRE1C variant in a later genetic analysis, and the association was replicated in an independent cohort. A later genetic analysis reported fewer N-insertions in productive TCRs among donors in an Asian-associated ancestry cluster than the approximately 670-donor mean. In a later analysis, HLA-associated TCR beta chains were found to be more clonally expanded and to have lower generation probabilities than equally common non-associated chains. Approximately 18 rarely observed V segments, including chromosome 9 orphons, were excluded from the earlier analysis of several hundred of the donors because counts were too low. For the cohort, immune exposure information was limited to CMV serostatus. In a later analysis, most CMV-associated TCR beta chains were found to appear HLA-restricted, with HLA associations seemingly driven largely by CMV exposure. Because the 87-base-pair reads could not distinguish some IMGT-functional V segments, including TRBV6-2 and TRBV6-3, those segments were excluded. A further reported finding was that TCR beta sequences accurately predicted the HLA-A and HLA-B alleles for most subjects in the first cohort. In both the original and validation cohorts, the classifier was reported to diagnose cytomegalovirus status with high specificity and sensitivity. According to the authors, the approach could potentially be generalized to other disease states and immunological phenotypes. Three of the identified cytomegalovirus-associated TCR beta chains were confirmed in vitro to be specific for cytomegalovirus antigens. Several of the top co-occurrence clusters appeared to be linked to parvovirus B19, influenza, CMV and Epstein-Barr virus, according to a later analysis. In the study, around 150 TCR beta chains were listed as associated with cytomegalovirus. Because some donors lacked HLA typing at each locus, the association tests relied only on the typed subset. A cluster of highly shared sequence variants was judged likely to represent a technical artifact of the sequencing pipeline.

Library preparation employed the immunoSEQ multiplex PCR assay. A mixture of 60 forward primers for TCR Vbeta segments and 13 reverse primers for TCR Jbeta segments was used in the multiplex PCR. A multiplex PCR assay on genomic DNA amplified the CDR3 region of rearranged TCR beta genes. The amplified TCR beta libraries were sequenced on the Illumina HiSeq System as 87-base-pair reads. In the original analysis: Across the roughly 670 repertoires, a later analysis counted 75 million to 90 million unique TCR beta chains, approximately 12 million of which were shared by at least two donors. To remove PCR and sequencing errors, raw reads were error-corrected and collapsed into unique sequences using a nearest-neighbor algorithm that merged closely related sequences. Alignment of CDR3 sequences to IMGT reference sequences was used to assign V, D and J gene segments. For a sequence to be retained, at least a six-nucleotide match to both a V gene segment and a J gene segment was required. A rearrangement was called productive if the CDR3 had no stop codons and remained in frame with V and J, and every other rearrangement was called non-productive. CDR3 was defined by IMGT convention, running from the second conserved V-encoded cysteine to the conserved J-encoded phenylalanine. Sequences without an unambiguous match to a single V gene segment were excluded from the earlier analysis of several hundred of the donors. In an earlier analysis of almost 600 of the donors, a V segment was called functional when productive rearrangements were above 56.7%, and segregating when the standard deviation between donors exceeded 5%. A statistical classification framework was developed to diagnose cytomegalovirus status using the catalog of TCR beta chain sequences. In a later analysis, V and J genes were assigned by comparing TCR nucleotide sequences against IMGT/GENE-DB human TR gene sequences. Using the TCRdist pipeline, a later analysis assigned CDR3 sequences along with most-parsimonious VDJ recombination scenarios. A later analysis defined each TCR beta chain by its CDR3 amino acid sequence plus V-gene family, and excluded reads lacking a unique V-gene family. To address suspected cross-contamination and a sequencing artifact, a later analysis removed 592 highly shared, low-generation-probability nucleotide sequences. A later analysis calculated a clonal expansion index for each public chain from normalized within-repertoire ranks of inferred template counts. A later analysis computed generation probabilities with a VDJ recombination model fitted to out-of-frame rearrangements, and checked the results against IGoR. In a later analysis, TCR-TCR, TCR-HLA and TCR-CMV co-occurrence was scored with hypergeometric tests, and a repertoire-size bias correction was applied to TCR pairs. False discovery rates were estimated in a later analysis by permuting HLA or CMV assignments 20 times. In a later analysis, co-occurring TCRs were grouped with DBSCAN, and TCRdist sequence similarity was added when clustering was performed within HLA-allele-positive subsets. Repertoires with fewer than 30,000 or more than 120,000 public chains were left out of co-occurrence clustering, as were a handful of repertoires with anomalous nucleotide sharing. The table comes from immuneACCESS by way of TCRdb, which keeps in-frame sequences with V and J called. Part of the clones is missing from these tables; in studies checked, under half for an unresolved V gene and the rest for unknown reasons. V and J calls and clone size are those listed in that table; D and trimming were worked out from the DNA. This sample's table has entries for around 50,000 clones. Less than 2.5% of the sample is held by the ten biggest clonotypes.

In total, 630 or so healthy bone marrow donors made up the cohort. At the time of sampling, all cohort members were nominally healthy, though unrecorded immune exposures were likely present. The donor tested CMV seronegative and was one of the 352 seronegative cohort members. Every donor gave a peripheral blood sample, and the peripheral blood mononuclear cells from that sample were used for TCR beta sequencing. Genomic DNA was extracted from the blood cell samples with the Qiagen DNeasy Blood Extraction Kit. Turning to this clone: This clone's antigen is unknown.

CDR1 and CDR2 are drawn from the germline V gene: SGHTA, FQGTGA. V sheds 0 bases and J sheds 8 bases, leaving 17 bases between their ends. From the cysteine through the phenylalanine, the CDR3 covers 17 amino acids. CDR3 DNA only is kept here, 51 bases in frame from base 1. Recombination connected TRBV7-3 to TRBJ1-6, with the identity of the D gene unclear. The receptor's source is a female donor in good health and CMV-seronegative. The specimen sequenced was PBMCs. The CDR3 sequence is CASSLTLGPVGDSPLHF. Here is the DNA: TGTGCCAGCAGCTTAACACTAGGGCCAGTGGGCGATTCACCCCTCCACTTT.